Each of the 19 T cell receptor beta chains below was sequenced from the same sample in a study of T cell responses to AZD1222 COVID-19 vaccine. This table comes from immunoSEQ multiplex PCR, and its TCRdb copy is limited to in-frame clones, with some not included. Here the sample spans about 150,000 clones, around 87% being singletons. The sequencing used peripheral blood, collected 28 days after the second AZD1222 dose. These TCRs come from an adult who received the AZD1222 COVID-19 vaccine.

The chain has TRBV20-1 and TRBJ2-2, with D uncertain. CDR3 size: 11 residues. Between the trimmed V and J ends, which lost 6 bases and 7 bases, there was a span of 9 bases. CDR1 is DFQATT, CDR2 SNEGSKA, per germline (reference sequence). The CDR3 region has the DNA TGCAGTGCCCCGGCTGGCGGGGAGCTGTTTTTT. Its protein product is CSAPAGGELFF.

The table lists this clone with a few counts. The rearrangement uses TRBV3-1 (or the pseudogene TRBV3-2) and TRBJ2-2; D unresolved. Germline CDR1 reads LGHDT; CDR2 reads YNNKEL (reference sequence). The CDR3 has 12 residues. V was pared by 4 bases and J by 4 bases, with 4 bases between. The CDR3 sequence is CASSLLTGELFF. For the CDR3, the DNA is TGTGCCAGCAGCCTCCTCACCGGGGAGCTGTTTTTT.

The CDR3 coding sequence is TGTGCCAGCAGCATTGAAAGCGATGAGCAGTTCTTC. Protein: CASSIESDEQFF. This rearrangement joins TRBV21-1 to TRBJ2-1; TRBD2 is the table's D call and was not checked against the DNA. TRBV21-1 is a pseudogene segment. This CDR3 has 12 residues.

The chain combines TRBV14 with TRBJ1-2; D possibly corresponds to TRBD1 (5 bases). With 1 base removed from V and 13 bases from J, the gap between germline ends came to 19 bases. This CDR3 region has 14 residues. Germline V CDR1 and CDR2: SGHDN, FVKESK. CDR3 loop: CASSQVRYGQRITF. Written as DNA, the CDR3 is TGTGCCAGCAGCCAAGTTCGTTATGGACAACGGATCACCTTC.

The V call is TRBV3-1 (or the pseudogene TRBV3-2), the J call TRBJ1-6, with D hard to call. The V and J ends lost 1 base and 7 bases respectively, with 11 bases between them. The CDR3 length is 15 residues. Germline CDR1 and CDR2: LGHDT and YNNKEL (reference sequence). The CDR3 coding sequence is TGTGCCAGCAGCCAAGCCCAGGTTTTGAATTCACCCCTCCACTTT. Protein product: CASSQAQVLNSPLHF.

The chain is built from TRBV2 and TRBJ1-6; the D is unclear. Germline values: CDR1 SNHLY, CDR2 FYNNEI. V shed 3 bases and J shed 5 bases, with 5 bases lying between them. The CDR3 length is 13 residues. The CDR3 region is CASSDTDNSPLHF. The CDR3 nucleotides read TGTGCCAGCAGTGATACAGATAATTCACCCCTCCACTTT.

This chain uses TRBV3-1 (or the pseudogene TRBV3-2) with TRBJ2-5; D remains unclear. Germline V gives CDR1 LGHDT, CDR2 YNNKEL (reference sequence). The length of the CDR3 is 12 residues. V lost 4 bases to trimming and J lost 4 bases, with 7 bases between them. The CDR3 region has the DNA TGTGCCAGCAGCCTTGAGAGAGAGACCCAGTACTTC. Its protein is CASSLERETQYF.

This clone has just a few counts. The V call is TRBV4-3, the J call TRBJ2-5; D is unresolved. The V end was cut by 0 bases, the J end by 5 bases, with 7 bases between. CDR1 and CDR2 (germline): LGHNA, YSLEER. This CDR3 region has 13 residues. The CDR3 sequence: CASSQDPGETQYF. The DNA for the CDR3 is TGCGCCAGCAGCCAAGACCCCGGTGAGACCCAGTACTTC.

The chain carries TRBV15 and TRBJ1-2, with D tentatively TRBD1 (6 bases). Deletions cut 2 bases from V and 7 bases from J, with 8 bases between. Germline loops: CDR1 LNHNV, CDR2 YYDKDF (reference sequence). The CDR3 has 12 amino acids. The chain's CDR3 is CATSRQGTGYTF. The CDR3 DNA reads TGTGCCACCAGCAGACAGGGGACTGGCTACACCTTC.

The chain joins TRBV30 to TRBJ2-7, with unresolved D. Trimming removed 2 bases from V and 0 bases from J, with 11 bases in between. The CDR3 covers 14 residues. Germline loops: CDR1 GTSNPN, CDR2 SVGIG (reference sequence). CDR3 sequence: CAWSSRTGSYEQYF. As DNA, the CDR3 is TGTGCCTGGAGTTCTAGGACCGGCTCCTACGAGCAGTACTTC.

The chain carries TRBV5-1 and TRBJ2-6; 7 nucleotides line up with TRBD1. The CDR3 has 17 amino acids. Losses at the gene ends were 3 bases for V and 0 bases for J; bases not matched to a gene: 6. The germline gives CDR1 SGHRS, CDR2 YFSETQ. The CDR3: CASSWRQGSSGANVLTF. CDR3 sequence (DNA): TGCGCCAGCAGCTGGAGACAGGGCTCCTCTGGGGCCAACGTCCTGACTTTC.

J is TRBJ1-2 and V is TRBV9; TRBD1 aligns across 11 bases. The J segment lost 6 bases and the V segment lost 7 bases, leaving 5 bases of the junction unmatched. The CDR3 extends over 13 amino acids. Germline V gene data show CDR1 as SGDLS and CDR2 as YYNGEE. CDR3 sequence: CASGQGAQDGYTF. The CDR3 DNA sequence: TGTGCCAGCGGACAGGGGGCGCAGGATGGCTACACCTTC.

For the CDR3, the DNA is TGTGCCACCAGTGGAAACACCAGGAAAGATACGCAGTATTTT. Translating gives CATSGNTRKDTQYF. J is TRBJ2-3 and V is TRBV24-1, with no clear D. The CDR3 is 14 amino acids. The V gene lost 5 bases and the J gene lost 5 bases, with 13 bases spanning the gap. The germline CDR1 and CDR2 sequences are KGHDR and SFDVKD.

The chain employs TRBV7-8 and TRBJ2-7; D assignment may be TRBD1 or TRBD2 (6 bases each). The V end lost 0 bases, the J end lost 3 bases, and 15 bases lay between the germline ends. This CDR3 has 16 residues. Per germline, CDR1 SGHVS and CDR2 FQNEAQ. The CDR3 loop reads CASSLARVQGGYEQYF. CDR3 bases: TGTGCCAGCAGCTTAGCGCGTGTACAGGGAGGCTACGAGCAGTACTTC.

The chain links TRBV6-2 or TRBV6-3 to TRBJ1-1; D not resolved. V lost 5 bases to trimming and J lost 1 base, with 14 bases between them. Germline V lookup: CDR1 MNHEY, CDR2 SVGEGT. This CDR3 comprises 15 residues. In nucleotides, the CDR3 is TGTGCCAGCAGTCCCCATGGGGAGGGGAACACTGAAGCTTTCTTT. Residues: CASSPHGEGNTEAFF.

The V and J genes are TRBV5-1 and TRBJ2-1, with TRBD1 matching 12 bases. CDR1 SGHRS and CDR2 YFSETQ come from the germline V gene. Trimming removed 4 bases from V and 7 bases from J; junction bases left unmatched: 6. The CDR3 is 15 amino acids. The DNA for the CDR3 is TGCGCCAGCAGCGATGGGACAGGGGGCATGAATGAGCAGTTCTTC. Translating gives CASSDGTGGMNEQFF.

Details on this clone: The sample contains more than one DNA sequence encoding this CDR3. This chain links TRBV9 with TRBJ1-3; 7 bases line up with TRBD1. Germline V gene sequence: CDR1 SGDLS, CDR2 YYNGEE. V dropped 3 bases and J dropped 3; count of bases not matched to a gene: 6. The CDR3 extends over 15 amino acids. CDR3 sequence reads: CASSGIGGVGNTIYF. The CDR3 nucleotides read TGTGCCAGCAGCGGAATAGGGGGCGTTGGAAACACCATATATTTT.

The chain is built from TRBV7-9 and TRBJ2-1; D not resolved. V lost 11 bases to trimming and J lost 0 bases, with 14 bases between them. The CDR3 is 14 residues long. The germline V gene encodes CDR1 SEHNR and CDR2 FQNEAQ (reference sequence). CDR3 sequence: CAQDSARSYNEQFF. The CDR3 DNA follows: TGTGCCCAAGACTCGGCGCGCTCCTACAATGAGCAGTTCTTC.

The chain couples TRBV3-1 (or the pseudogene TRBV3-2) to TRBJ2-1; 9 nucleotides agree with TRBD2. The V segment lost 2 bases and the J segment 16 bases; nucleotides outside the gene matches: 6. CDR1 and CDR2 (germline): LGHDT, YNNKEL (reference sequence). The CDR3 has 12 amino acids. CDR3 amino acids: CASSQPGLAQFF. CDR3 coding DNA: TGTGCCAGCAGCCAACCGGGACTAGCCCAATTCTTC.